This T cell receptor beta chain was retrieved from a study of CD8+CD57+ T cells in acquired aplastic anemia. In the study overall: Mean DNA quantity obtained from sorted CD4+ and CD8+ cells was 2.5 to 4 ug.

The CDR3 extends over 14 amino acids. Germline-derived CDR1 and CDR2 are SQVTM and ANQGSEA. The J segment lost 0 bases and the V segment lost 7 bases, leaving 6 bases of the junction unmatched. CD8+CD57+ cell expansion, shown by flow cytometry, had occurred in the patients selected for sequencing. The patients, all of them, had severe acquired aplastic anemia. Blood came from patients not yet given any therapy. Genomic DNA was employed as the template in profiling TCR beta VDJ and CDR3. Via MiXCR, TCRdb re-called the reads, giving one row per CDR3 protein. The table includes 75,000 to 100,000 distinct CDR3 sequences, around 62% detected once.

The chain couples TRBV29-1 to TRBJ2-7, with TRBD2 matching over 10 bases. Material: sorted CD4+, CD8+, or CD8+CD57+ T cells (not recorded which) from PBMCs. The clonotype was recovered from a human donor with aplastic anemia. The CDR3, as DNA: TGCAGCGCTCTAGCGGGAGTAAGCTCCTACGAGCAGTACTTC. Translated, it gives CSALAGVSSYEQYF.